This TCR beta chain was sequenced in a study of cytomegalovirus exposure and HLA in healthy donors. Study results and limitations: Data from an earlier analysis indicated that most TCR beta V segments were productive either about 87% or about 30% of the time. Reportedly, TCR beta sequences accurately predicted HLA-A and HLA-B alleles in most subjects. Presence/absence analyses assumed roughly uniform sequencing depth across donors, which may not hold. Most TCRs appeared rarely, but some public TCRs recurred in many donors.

This clone was seen only a few times. The antigen remains undetermined. Looked up from germline, CDR1 is ENHRY and CDR2 is SYGVKD. Deletions cut 3 bases from V and 0 bases from J, with 9 bases between. The length of the CDR3 is 15 residues. The PCR made use of 60 Vbeta and 13 Jbeta primers. The protocol was immunoSEQ multiplex PCR, while the TCRdb copy is restricted to in-frame clones and leaves out a portion. In the table there are about 120,000 clones, approximately 75% of which are singletons. Sequenced input: PBMCs. The rearrangement joins TRBV10-3 to TRBJ1-3; no clear D. The sequence came from a woman aged 45-60 years in good health and CMV-seronegative. The CDR3: CAISEGGNSGNTIYF. DNA of the CDR3: TGTGCCATCAGTGAAGGCGGGAACTCTGGAAACACCATATATTTT.